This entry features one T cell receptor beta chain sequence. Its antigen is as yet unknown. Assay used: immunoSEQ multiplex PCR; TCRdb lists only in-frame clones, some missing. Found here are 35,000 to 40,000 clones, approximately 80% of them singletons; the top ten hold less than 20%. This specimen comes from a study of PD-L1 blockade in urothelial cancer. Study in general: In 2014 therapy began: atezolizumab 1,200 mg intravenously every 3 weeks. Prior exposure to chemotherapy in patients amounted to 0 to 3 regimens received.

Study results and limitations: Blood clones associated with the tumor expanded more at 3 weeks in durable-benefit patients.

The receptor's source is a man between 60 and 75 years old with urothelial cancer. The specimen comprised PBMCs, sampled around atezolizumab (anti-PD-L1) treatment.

Here the CDR3 DNA reads TGTGCCAGCAGCCCCGTCGTGGGGCGCAATCAGCCCCAGCATTTT. Encoded protein: CASSPVVGRNQPQHF. This sequence joins TRBV7-8 and TRBJ1-5; possibly TRBD1 for D (5 bases). This CDR3 is built from 15 residues. Trimming cost V 5 bases and J 2 bases, with 13 bases left between them. CDR1 and CDR2 from the germline V gene are SGHVS and FQNEAQ.